This T cell receptor beta chain was identified in a study of blood T cell repertoires in COVID-19. Study at large: Both acute and convalescent COVID-19 samples were obtained from the United States, Italy and Spain. Sources were T cells, B-cell-depleted T cells, or PBMCs; the material itself was cDNA or gDNA.

The CDR3 is 10 amino acids. V lost 7 bases and J lost 5, with 8 bases in between. Germline assignment: CDR1 DFQATT and CDR2 SNEGSKA (reference sequence). In the study's own analysis: Nucleated cell number was recorded as an estimate derived from reference gene primer amplification. Generated by immunoSEQ multiplex PCR, the TCRdb table keeps only in-frame clones and is missing some. V, J and clone size derive from that table, while D and trimming were established from the DNA sequence. The profile covers about 190,000 clones, with approximately 91% appearing a single time and approximately 1.1% taken by the ten largest.

Sequencing was performed on peripheral blood. The V and J genes are TRBV20-1 and TRBJ1-1; D is unclear. The clonotype comes from a man aged 25-45 years with acute or convalescent COVID-19. The CDR3 here is CSVRRTEAFF. In DNA form, the CDR3 reads TGCAGTGTTCGCAGAACTGAAGCTTTCTTT.